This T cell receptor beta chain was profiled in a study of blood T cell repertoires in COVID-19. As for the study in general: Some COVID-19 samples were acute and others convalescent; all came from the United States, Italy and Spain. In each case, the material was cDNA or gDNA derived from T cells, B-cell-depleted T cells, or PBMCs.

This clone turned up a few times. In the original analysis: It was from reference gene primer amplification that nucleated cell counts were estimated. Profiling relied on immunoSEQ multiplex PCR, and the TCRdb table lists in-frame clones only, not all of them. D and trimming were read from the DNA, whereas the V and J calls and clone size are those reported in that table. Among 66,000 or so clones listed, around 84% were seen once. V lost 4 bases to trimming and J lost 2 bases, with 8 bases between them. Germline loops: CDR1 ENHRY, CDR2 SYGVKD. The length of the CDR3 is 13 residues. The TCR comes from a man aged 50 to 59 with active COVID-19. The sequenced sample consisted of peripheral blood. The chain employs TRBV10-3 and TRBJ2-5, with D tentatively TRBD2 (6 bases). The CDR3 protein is CAISVGSQETQYF. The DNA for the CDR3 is TGTGCCATCAGTGTCGGGAGTCAAGAGACCCAGTACTTC.